Below are 5 T cell receptor beta chains sequenced from a single sample in a study of cytotoxic CD8 clonotypes in ibrutinib-treated CLL. Clones were sequenced by immunoSEQ multiplex PCR, and TCRdb holds only the in-frame ones, with some missing. Here the sample spans about 84,000 clones, approximately 86% being singletons. Sequenced material: PBMCs, taken before ibrutinib treatment. These receptors came from a human donor with chronic lymphocytic leukemia.

This clone has only a few counts. The chain combines TRBV2 with TRBJ2-7, with D maybe TRBD1 (5 bases). Trimming left V 5 bases short and J 0 bases short, with 11 bases between. The CDR3 has 14 residues. Germline V lookup: CDR1 SNHLY, CDR2 FYNNEI. The CDR3 spells CASSLYRSSYEQYF. Here the CDR3 DNA reads TGTGCCAGCAGTTTATACAGGAGCTCCTACGAGCAGTACTTC.

J is TRBJ2-2 and V is TRBV7-3; unclear D gene. The germline V gene has CDR1 SGHTA and CDR2 FQGTGA. V was shortened by 0 bases and J by 1 base, with 3 bases between the two germline ends. The CDR3 sequence is 14 residues long. The chain's CDR3 is CASSLTRNTGELFF. The DNA for the CDR3 is TGTGCCAGCAGCTTAACGCGGAACACCGGGGAGCTGTTTTTT.

There are many counts of this clone. The CDR3 protein is CSVEDRNYGYTF. DNA of the CDR3: TGCAGCGTTGAAGACAGGAACTATGGCTACACCTTC. The gene calls are TRBV29-1 and TRBJ1-2, with D uncertain. This CDR3 is 12 amino acids long. The germline V gene has CDR1 SQVTM and CDR2 ANQGSEA. Deletions cut 0 bases from V and 2 bases from J, with 4 bases between.

In its sample, this clone was seen a few times. The V call is TRBV19, the J call TRBJ1-5; D gene unclear. The V and J ends lost 0 bases and 5 bases respectively, with 2 bases between them. CDR1 LNHDA and CDR2 SQIVND come from the germline V gene (reference sequence). CDR3 length equals 12 residues. The CDR3 loop is CASSIEHQPQHF. In DNA, the CDR3 is TGTGCCAGTAGTATAGAACATCAGCCCCAGCATTTT.

The CDR3: CASSIDRGYNQPQHF. The CDR3 nucleotides read TGTGCCAGTAGTATTGACAGGGGGTACAATCAGCCCCAGCATTTT. This rearrangement joins TRBV19 to TRBJ1-5; the match to TRBD1 covers 9 bases. The CDR3 has 15 residues. Germline V CDR1 and CDR2: LNHDA, SQIVND (reference sequence). After removal of 3 bases from V and 3 bases from J, the junction contained 3 bases not matched to a gene.